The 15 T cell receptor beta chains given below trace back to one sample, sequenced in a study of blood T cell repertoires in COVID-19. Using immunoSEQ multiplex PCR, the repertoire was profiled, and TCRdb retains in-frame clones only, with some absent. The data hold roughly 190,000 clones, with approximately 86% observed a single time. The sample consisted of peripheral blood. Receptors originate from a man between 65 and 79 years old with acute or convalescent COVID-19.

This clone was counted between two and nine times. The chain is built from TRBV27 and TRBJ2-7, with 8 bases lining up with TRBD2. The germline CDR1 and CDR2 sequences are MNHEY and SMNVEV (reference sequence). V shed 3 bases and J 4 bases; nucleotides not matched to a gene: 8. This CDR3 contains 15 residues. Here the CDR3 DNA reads TGTGCCAGCAGTTTCCTACCGGGGGGGGCGTACGAGCAGTACTTC. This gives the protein CASSFLPGGAYEQYF.

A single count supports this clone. CDR3 coding DNA: TGTGCCAGCAGTGAAAGGAGCGGCGAGCAGTACTTC. As protein: CASSERSGEQYF. The chain couples TRBV2 to TRBJ2-7, with a possible D match to TRBD2 (5 bases). This CDR3 comprises 12 residues. Trimming took 2 bases from V and 6 from J, leaving 8 bases between them. From germline, CDR1 is SNHLY and CDR2 FYNNEI.

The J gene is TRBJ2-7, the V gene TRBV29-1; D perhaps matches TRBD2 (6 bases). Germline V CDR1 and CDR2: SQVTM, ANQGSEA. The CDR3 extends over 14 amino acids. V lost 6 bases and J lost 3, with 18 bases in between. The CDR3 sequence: CSVATPERVYEQYF. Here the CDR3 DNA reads TGCAGCGTAGCCACCCCCGAGCGGGTCTACGAGCAGTACTTC.

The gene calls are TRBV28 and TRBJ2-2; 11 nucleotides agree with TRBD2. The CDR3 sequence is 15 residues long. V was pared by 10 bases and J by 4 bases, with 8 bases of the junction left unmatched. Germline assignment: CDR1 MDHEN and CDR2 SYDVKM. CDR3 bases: TGTGCCATCAAGACTAGCGGGACGGGCACCGGGGAGCTGTTTTTT. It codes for CAIKTSGTGTGELFF.

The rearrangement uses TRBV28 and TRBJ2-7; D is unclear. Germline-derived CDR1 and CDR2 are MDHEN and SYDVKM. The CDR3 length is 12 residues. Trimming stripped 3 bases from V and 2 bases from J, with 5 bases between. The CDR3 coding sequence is TGTGCCAGCAGTTTCCTAACCTACGAGCAGTACTTC. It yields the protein CASSFLTYEQYF. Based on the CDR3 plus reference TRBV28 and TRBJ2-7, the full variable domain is DVKVTQSSRYLVKRTGEKVFLECVQDMDHENMFWYRQDPGLGLRLIYFSYDVKMKEKGDIPEGYSVSREKKERFSLILESASTNQTSMYLCASSFLTYEQYFGPGTRLTVT.

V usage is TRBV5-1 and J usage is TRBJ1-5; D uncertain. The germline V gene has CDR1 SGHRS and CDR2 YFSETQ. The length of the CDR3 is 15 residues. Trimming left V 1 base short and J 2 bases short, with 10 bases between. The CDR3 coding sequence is TGCGCCAGCAGCTTGACCCTCGGGGGCAATCAGCCCCAGCATTTT. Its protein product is CASSLTLGGNQPQHF.

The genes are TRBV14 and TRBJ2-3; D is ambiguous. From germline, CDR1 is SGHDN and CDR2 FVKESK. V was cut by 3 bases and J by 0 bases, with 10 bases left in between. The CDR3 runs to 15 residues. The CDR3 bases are TGTGCCAGCAGCCAGTTGGGCCCTAGCACAGATACGCAGTATTTT. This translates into CASSQLGPSTDTQYF.

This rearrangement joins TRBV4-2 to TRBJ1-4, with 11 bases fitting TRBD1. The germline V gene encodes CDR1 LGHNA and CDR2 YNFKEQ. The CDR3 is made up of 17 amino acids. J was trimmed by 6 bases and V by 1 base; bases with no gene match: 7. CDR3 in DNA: TGTGCCAGCAGCCAAGGCCGGACAGGGGGCGGATATGAAAAACTGTTTTTT. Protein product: CASSQGRTGGGYEKLFF.

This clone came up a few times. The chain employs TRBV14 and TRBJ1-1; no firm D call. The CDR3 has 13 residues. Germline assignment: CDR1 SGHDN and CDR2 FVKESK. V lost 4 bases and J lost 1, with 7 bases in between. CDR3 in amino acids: CASSLTENTEAFF. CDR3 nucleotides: TGTGCCAGCAGCCTTACAGAGAACACTGAAGCTTTCTTT.

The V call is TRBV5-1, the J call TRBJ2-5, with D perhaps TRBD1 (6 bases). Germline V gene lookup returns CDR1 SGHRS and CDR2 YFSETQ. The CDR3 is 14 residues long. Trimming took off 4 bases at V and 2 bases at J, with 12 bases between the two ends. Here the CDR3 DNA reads TGCGCCAGCAGCCCAAATCAGGGGCAAGAGACCCAGTACTTC. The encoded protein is CASSPNQGQETQYF.

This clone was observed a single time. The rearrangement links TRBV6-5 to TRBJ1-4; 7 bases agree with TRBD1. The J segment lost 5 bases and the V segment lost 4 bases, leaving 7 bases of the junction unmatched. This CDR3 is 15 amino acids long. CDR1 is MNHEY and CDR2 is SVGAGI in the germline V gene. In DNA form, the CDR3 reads TGTGCCAGCAGTTCCTTGACAGGGTTGAATGAAAAACTGTTTTTT. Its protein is CASSSLTGLNEKLFF.

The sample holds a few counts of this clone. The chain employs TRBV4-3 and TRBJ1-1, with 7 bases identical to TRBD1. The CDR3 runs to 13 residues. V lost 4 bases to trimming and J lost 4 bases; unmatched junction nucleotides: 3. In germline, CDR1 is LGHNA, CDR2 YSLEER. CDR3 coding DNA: TGCGCCAGCAGCCCGAACAGGGGCACTGAAGCTTTCTTT. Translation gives CASSPNRGTEAFF.

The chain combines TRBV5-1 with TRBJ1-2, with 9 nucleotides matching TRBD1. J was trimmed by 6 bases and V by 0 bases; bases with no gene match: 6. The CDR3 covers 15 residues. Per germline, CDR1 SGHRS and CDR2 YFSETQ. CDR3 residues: CASSLEGTGYDGYTF. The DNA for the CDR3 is TGCGCCAGCAGCTTGGAGGGGACAGGGTACGATGGCTACACCTTC.

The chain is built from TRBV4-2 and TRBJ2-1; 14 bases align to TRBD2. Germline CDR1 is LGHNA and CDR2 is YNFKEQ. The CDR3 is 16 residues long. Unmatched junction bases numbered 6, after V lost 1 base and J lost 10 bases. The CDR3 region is CASSQGTSGGIGEQFF. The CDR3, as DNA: TGTGCCAGCAGCCAAGGGACTAGCGGGGGGATAGGCGAGCAGTTCTTC.

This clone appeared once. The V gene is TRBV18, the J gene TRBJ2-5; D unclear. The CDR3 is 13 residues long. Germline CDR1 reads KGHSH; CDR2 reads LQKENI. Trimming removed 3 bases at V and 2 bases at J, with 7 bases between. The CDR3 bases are TGTGCCAGCTCACCCAACTTTCAAGAGACCCAGTACTTC. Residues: CASSPNFQETQYF. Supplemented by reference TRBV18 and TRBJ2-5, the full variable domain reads NAGVMQNPRHLVRRRGQEARLRCSPMKGHSHVYWYRQLPEEGLKFMVYLQKENIIDESGMPKERFSAEFPKEGPSILRIQQVVRGDSAAYFCASSPNFQETQYFGPGTRLLVL.